Presented here are 27 T cell receptor beta chains from one specimen sequenced in a study of blood T cell repertoires in COVID-19 (dated by TCRdb to about 2020). Library preparation was by the immunoSEQ multiplex PCR assay. This is the immuneACCESS table as TCRdb keeps it, with only in-frame sequences that have V and J called. A part of the clones is gone; compared with another copy, unresolved V genes explain less than half, and the rest is unexplained. This sample holds more than 25,000 clones; 80% to 90% were observed only once. 25% to 30% of the sample lies in the top ten. The sample comprised peripheral blood. The receptors stem from a woman over 75 with COVID-19, enrolled during active disease.

V usage is TRBV29-1 and J usage is TRBJ2-3, with D hard to call. Germline lookup yields CDR1 SQVTM and CDR2 ANQGSEA. V lost 2 bases and J lost 2, with 5 bases in between. This CDR3 is 12 amino acids long. CDR3 nucleotides: TGCAGCGTTGAACAGAACACAGATACGCAGTATTTT. Translated, it gives CSVEQNTDTQYF.

V usage is TRBV23-1 and J usage is TRBJ1-6, with D uncertain. TRBV23-1 carries the ORF label, with uncertain function. The CDR3 spans 14 residues. The ends were cut back, 6 bases at V and 7 bases at J, with 13 bases in the middle. The CDR3 sequence: CASSLAGRNSPLHF. In nucleotides, the CDR3 is TGCGCCAGCAGCCTGGCGGGCAGAAATTCACCCCTCCACTTT.

J is TRBJ2-7 and V is TRBV6-5; tentative D call: TRBD2 (6 bases). Trimming pared 0 bases from V and 5 bases from J, leaving 14 bases between. Looked up from germline, CDR1 is MNHEY and CDR2 is SVGAGI. CDR3 length: 15 residues. The CDR3 spells CASSYSTLRGNEQYF. The CDR3 DNA follows: TGTGCCAGCAGTTACTCGACGCTACGGGGGAACGAGCAGTACTTC.

This clone was observed a handful of times. The rearrangement joins TRBV5-1 to TRBJ1-6; 8 bases fit TRBD1. V shed 2 bases and J 6 bases; nucleotides not matched to a gene: 4. Germline V gives CDR1 SGHRS, CDR2 YFSETQ. This CDR3 region has 15 residues. This CDR3 reads CASSFPDRANSPLHF. CDR3 DNA: TGCGCCAGCAGCTTTCCGGACAGGGCTAATTCACCCCTCCACTTT.

This clone came up a few times. V and J are TRBV7-8 and TRBJ2-2; 14 nucleotides line up with TRBD2. Germline V gives CDR1 SGHVS, CDR2 FQNEAQ. The CDR3 loop spans 18 amino acids. After removal of 5 bases from V and 1 base from J, the junction contained 6 bases not matched to a gene. The CDR3 DNA reads TGTGCCAGCAGCCAAAGACTAGCGGGGGGGCTGAACACCGGGGAGCTGTTTTTT. Residues: CASSQRLAGGLNTGELFF.

The chain combines TRBV19 with TRBJ2-7; 7 nucleotides agree with TRBD1. Germline V gene sequence: CDR1 LNHDA, CDR2 SQIVND (reference sequence). CDR3 length: 14 amino acids. Trimming took 2 bases from V and 4 from J; bases not matched to a gene: 5. Here the CDR3 DNA reads TGTGCCAGTAGTATATCAAAGGGGGCTTACGAGCAGTACTTC. As protein: CASSISKGAYEQYF.

CDR3 coding DNA: TGTGCCAGCTCACCACTTGCAGCGGGGGGGCCTTACAATGAGCAGTTCTTC. Translated, it gives CASSPLAAGGPYNEQFF. The chain recombines TRBV18 with TRBJ2-1, with 10 bases aligning to TRBD2. Germline CDR1 and CDR2: KGHSH and LQKENI. The CDR3 consists of 17 residues. J was trimmed by 4 bases and V by 1 base; bases with no gene match: 7.

V usage is TRBV4-2 and J usage is TRBJ2-3; TRBD2 matches at 10 bases. Germline trimming cut 5 bases from V and 4 bases from J; bases unmatched to any gene: 9. The CDR3 length is 16 residues. Germline V gene sequence: CDR1 LGHNA, CDR2 YNFKEQ. DNA for the CDR3: TGTGCCAGCAGCTCTCCCCCAGCGGGGGGGCCAGATACGCAGTATTTT. Its protein product is CASSSPPAGGPDTQYF.

This rearrangement joins TRBV5-5 to TRBJ1-2; TRBD1 might be the D (6 bases). The CDR3 covers 14 residues. Trimming took 7 bases from V and 2 from J, leaving 15 bases between them. CDR1 SGHKS and CDR2 YYEKEE come from the germline V gene (reference sequence). Here the CDR3 reads CASSKQGGNYGYTF. CDR3 bases: TGTGCCAGCTCGAAACAGGGAGGGAACTATGGCTACACCTTC.

This clone was detected only a few times. The gene calls are TRBV7-3 and TRBJ2-1; 7 bases are a match to TRBD2. Germline trimming cut 5 bases from V and 0 bases from J; bases unmatched to any gene: 7. This CDR3 spans 16 amino acids. Germline CDR1 is SGHTA and CDR2 is FQGTGA. The CDR3 region is CASSITGGSSYNEQFF. Here the CDR3 DNA reads TGTGCCAGCAGCATCACCGGGGGGAGCTCCTACAATGAGCAGTTCTTC.

The chain links TRBV30 to TRBJ2-3; tentative D call: TRBD2 (6 bases). The CDR3 runs to 14 residues. The V end was cut by 4 bases, the J end by 6 bases, with 17 bases between. CDR1 is GTSNPN, CDR2 SVGIG, per germline (reference sequence). CDR3 coding DNA: TGTGCCTGGAATTGGGGACTCGAGTTTGATACGCAGTATTTT. Translation gives CAWNWGLEFDTQYF.

The chain couples TRBV30 to TRBJ1-5; D unresolved. V lost 0 bases to trimming and J lost 4 bases, with 7 bases between them. The CDR3 spans 13 residues. Germline CDR1 reads GTSNPN; CDR2 reads SVGIG (reference sequence). The CDR3 coding sequence is TGTGCCTGGAGTGTATCCGAGAATCAGCCCCAGCATTTT. Protein sequence: CAWSVSENQPQHF.

The genes are TRBV7-3 and TRBJ1-1, with 7 bases matching TRBD1. V was clipped by 6 bases and J by 1 base; unmatched bases: 2. Germline V gene sequence: CDR1 SGHTA, CDR2 FQGTGA. This CDR3 contains 13 residues. The CDR3 DNA reads as TGTGCCAGCAGTCGACAGGGGAACACTGAAGCTTTCTTT. This gives the protein CASSRQGNTEAFF.

The J gene is TRBJ2-7, the V gene TRBV7-2, with D uncertain. This CDR3 region has 17 residues. Trimming pared 0 bases from V and 0 bases from J, leaving 15 bases between. Germline CDR1 reads SGHTA; CDR2 reads FQGNSA. The CDR3 DNA reads TGTGCCAGCAGCTTAGCCCACTCGCTTGGGCGCTCCTACGAGCAGTACTTC. Protein: CASSLAHSLGRSYEQYF.

This chain links TRBV5-1 with TRBJ2-1; TRBD1 agrees at 8 bases. Germline loops: CDR1 SGHRS, CDR2 YFSETQ. This CDR3 comprises 16 residues. Germline trimming cut 5 bases from V and 0 bases from J; bases unmatched to any gene: 7. In DNA, the CDR3 is TGCGCCAGCAGTCGAACAGGGGGTAGCTCCTACAATGAGCAGTTCTTC. Its translation: CASSRTGGSSYNEQFF.

The rearrangement uses TRBV3-1 (or the pseudogene TRBV3-2) and TRBJ2-2; 8 bases align to TRBD1. Trimming removed 4 bases from V and 4 bases from J; junction bases left unmatched: 11. The CDR3 contains 17 residues. The germline CDR1 and CDR2 sequences are LGHDT and YNNKEL (reference sequence). The CDR3 DNA is TGTGCCAGCAGCCTCGGCCGGACAGGGCTCGGCACCGGGGAGCTGTTTTTT. It specifies CASSLGRTGLGTGELFF.

This clone showed up just a few times. CDR3 protein: CASSQTSGSGNEQFF. CDR3 sequence (DNA): TGTGCCAGCAGCCAAACTAGCGGTTCTGGCAATGAGCAGTTCTTC. V usage is TRBV3-1 (or the pseudogene TRBV3-2) and J usage is TRBJ2-1; 8 bases map to TRBD2. Germline assignment: CDR1 LGHDT and CDR2 YNNKEL (reference sequence). V shed 2 bases and J 6 bases; nucleotides not matched to a gene: 6. The CDR3 length is 15 residues.

The sample holds many counts of this clone. This chain joins TRBV5-4 and TRBJ2-3, with 10 bases aligning to TRBD2. V lost 1 base to trimming and J lost 7 bases; unmatched junction nucleotides: 6. The CDR3 is made up of 15 amino acids. Germline V gives CDR1 SGHNT, CDR2 YYREEE (reference sequence). The chain's CDR3 is CASSLSGGAVNTQYF. The CDR3 DNA follows: TGTGCCAGCAGCTTGAGCGGGGGGGCGGTCAATACGCAGTATTTT.

V and J are TRBV7-3 and TRBJ2-3, with TRBD2 identical over 8 bases. The CDR3 extends over 14 amino acids. From germline, CDR1 is SGHTA and CDR2 FQGTGA. Losses at the gene ends were 3 bases for V and 5 bases for J; bases not matched to a gene: 4. CDR3 DNA sequence: TGTGCCAGCAGCTTCGGGGGGGCAGGAGATACGCAGTATTTT. Its translation is CASSFGGAGDTQYF.

V usage is TRBV9 and J usage is TRBJ2-3; D is possibly TRBD2 (6 bases). V was clipped by 2 bases and J by 1 base, with 11 bases between them. Germline CDR1 reads SGDLS; CDR2 reads YYNGEE. The CDR3 covers 15 residues. This CDR3 is CASSVSGGGTDTQYF. The CDR3 nucleotides read TGTGCCAGCAGCGTCTCAGGCGGGGGCACAGATACGCAGTATTTT.

The J gene is TRBJ1-4, the V gene TRBV7-6; D possibly corresponds to TRBD1 (5 bases). V was clipped by 1 base and J by 5 bases, with 11 bases between them. The CDR3 extends over 15 amino acids. Germline assignment: CDR1 SGHVS and CDR2 FNYEAQ. CDR3: CASSLDQGPNEKLFF. The DNA of the CDR3 is TGTGCCAGCAGCTTAGATCAGGGTCCGAATGAAAAACTGTTTTTT.

This chain connects TRBV6-5 to TRBJ2-7, with 8 bases lining up with TRBD1. The CDR3 consists of 15 residues. The J segment lost 4 bases and the V segment lost 0 bases, leaving 5 bases of the junction unmatched. The germline V gene encodes CDR1 MNHEY and CDR2 SVGAGI. The CDR3 loop reads CASSYSRTGMYEQYF. CDR3 DNA sequence: TGTGCCAGCAGTTACTCGCGGACAGGGATGTACGAGCAGTACTTC.

The chain carries TRBV7-8 and TRBJ2-5; no definite D call. CDR1 and CDR2 (germline): SGHVS, FQNEAQ. This CDR3 contains 10 residues. V was cut by 4 bases and J by 7 bases, with 4 bases left in between. CDR3 sequence: CASSSRTQYF. CDR3 nucleotides: TGTGCCAGCAGCTCTAGGACCCAGTACTTC.

This chain uses TRBV19 with TRBJ2-7; a possible D gene is TRBD1 (5 bases). CDR3 length equals 13 residues. Germline CDR1 LNHDA, CDR2 SQIVND (reference sequence). V lost 1 base to trimming and J lost 4 bases, with 8 bases between them. The CDR3 region is CASSIAYRYEQYF. CDR3 coding DNA: TGTGCCAGTAGTATAGCTTACAGGTACGAGCAGTACTTC.

The chain uses TRBV19 and TRBJ2-3; a possible D gene is TRBD2 (7 bases). V lost 7 bases and J lost 0, with 14 bases in between. This CDR3 has 15 amino acids. CDR1 LNHDA and CDR2 SQIVND come from the germline V gene (reference sequence). CDR3 in amino acids: CASNPRGASTDTQYF. In DNA form, the CDR3 reads TGTGCCAGTAACCCACGGGGGGCCAGCACAGATACGCAGTATTTT.

The CDR3 sequence is CASSLVAGGGYNEQFF. The DNA of the CDR3 is TGTGCCAGCAGCTTAGTCGCTGGGGGGGGCTACAATGAGCAGTTCTTC. The gene calls are TRBV7-9 and TRBJ2-1, with 7 nucleotides matching TRBD2. The CDR3 extends over 16 amino acids. The V gene's germline CDR1 is SEHNR and CDR2 FQNEAQ (reference sequence). Germline trimming cut 1 base from V and 3 bases from J; bases unmatched to any gene: 6.

The gene calls are TRBV3-1 (or the pseudogene TRBV3-2) and TRBJ2-5; D remains ambiguous. Trimming took 6 bases from V and 5 from J, leaving 13 bases between them. The CDR3 loop spans 13 amino acids. The germline V gene encodes CDR1 LGHDT and CDR2 YNNKEL (reference sequence). This chain's CDR3 is CASRNHPRETQYF. In DNA form, the CDR3 reads TGTGCCAGCAGAAACCACCCCCGGGAGACCCAGTACTTC.